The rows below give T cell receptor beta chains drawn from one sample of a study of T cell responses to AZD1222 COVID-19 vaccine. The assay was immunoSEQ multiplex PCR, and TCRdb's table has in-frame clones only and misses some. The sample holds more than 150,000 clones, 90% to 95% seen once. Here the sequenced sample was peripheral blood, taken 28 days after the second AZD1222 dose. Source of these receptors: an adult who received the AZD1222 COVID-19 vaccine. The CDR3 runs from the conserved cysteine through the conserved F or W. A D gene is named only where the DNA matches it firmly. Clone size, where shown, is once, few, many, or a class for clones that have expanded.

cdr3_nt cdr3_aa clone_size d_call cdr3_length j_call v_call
TGTGCCTGGGATATTATAGCGGGAGTTACAGATACGCAGTATTTT CAWDIIAGVTDTQYF NA TRBD2 15 TRBJ2-3 TRBV30
TGTGCCAGCAGCCCTGGACTAGCGGGGGGGCCCGGGGAGCTGTTTTTT CASSPGLAGGPGELFF NA NA 16 TRBJ2-2 TRBV12-1
TGTGCCAGCAGGGATGAGAGGGTCGTCAATCAGCCCCAGCATTTT CASRDERVVNQPQHF many NA 15 TRBJ1-5 TRBV6-5
TGTGCCAGCAGGGAACCGGGAACCACTCAGCCCCAGCATTTT CASREPGTTQPQHF once NA 14 TRBJ1-5 TRBV6-6
TGCGCCAGCAGCCCTGGGGGGGTAGGGGACTATGGCTACACCTTC CASSPGGVGDYGYTF NA NA 15 TRBJ1-2 TRBV5-1
TGTGCCAGCTCAACTGGACAGGGCTGGGATACGCAGTATTTT CASSTGQGWDTQYF NA TRBD1 14 TRBJ2-3 TRBV18
TGTGCCACCAGCCCAGGGGGCGGGAGCACAGATACGCAGTATTTT CATSPGGGSTDTQYF NA TRBD1 15 TRBJ2-3 TRBV19
TGTGCCAGCACCGCGATGACTAGCAATCAGCCCCAGCATTTT CASTAMTSNQPQHF NA NA 14 TRBJ1-5 TRBV28
TGTGCCAGCAGCGTCGACGGGACAGGGTACGGCTACACCTTC CASSVDGTGYGYTF NA TRBD1 14 TRBJ1-2 TRBV9
TGTGCCAGCAGCTCCCGGGGGGGCCAAACAGATACGCAGTATTTT CASSSRGGQTDTQYF NA TRBD2 15 TRBJ2-3 TRBV7-2
TGTGCCAGCAGCTATGACATCGAAGGCTACACCTTC CASSYDIEGYTF NA NA 12 TRBJ1-2 TRBV12-3/TRBV12-4
TGTGCCAGCAGCCCCCTAGATAGCTCCTACGAGCAGTACTTC CASSPLDSSYEQYF NA NA 14 TRBJ2-7 TRBV3-1/TRBV3-2
TGTGCCAGCAGCTTAACCGTACAGGGGGCTTCCTACAATGAGCAGTTCTTC CASSLTVQGASYNEQFF NA TRBD1 17 TRBJ2-1 TRBV7-3
TGTGCCAGCAGCTTATCTCGCGAGACTGGCTACACCTTC CASSLSRETGYTF NA NA 13 TRBJ1-2 TRBV7-2
TGCGCCAGCAGCCTGTTACCCGGCCTGAACACTGAAGCTTTCTTT CASSLLPGLNTEAFF NA NA 15 TRBJ1-1 TRBV4-3
TGTGCCAGCAGTTACGACGGGGGGCTGGCCGATGAGCAGTTCTTC CASSYDGGLADEQFF NA NA 15 TRBJ2-1 TRBV6-6
TGTGCCAGCCGACCCCAGGGAACCCAAGAGACCCAGTACTTC CASRPQGTQETQYF NA NA 14 TRBJ2-5 TRBV19
TGTGCCAGCAGCCCACAGGGTTCTTGGGAGCAGTTCTTC CASSPQGSWEQFF NA NA 13 TRBJ2-1 TRBV3-1/TRBV3-2
TGTGCCAGCAGCCAAGAGTCCGGGACCACTGAAGCTTTCTTT CASSQESGTTEAFF NA NA 14 TRBJ1-1 TRBV3-1/TRBV3-2
TGTGCCAGCAAGTCCGGGACAGGGGAAACCGGGGAGCTGTTTTTT CASKSGTGETGELFF NA TRBD1 15 TRBJ2-2 TRBV2
TGTGCCAGCAGCCTTGGTAGGACAGGGATAGATTCACCCCTCCACTTT CASSLGRTGIDSPLHF NA TRBD1 16 TRBJ1-6 TRBV5-4
TGTGCCTGGAGCCGACAGGGGGGCTATGGCTACACCTTC CAWSRQGGYGYTF NA TRBD1 13 TRBJ1-2 TRBV30
TGTGCCAGCTCACCCTCCGGACTAGCGGGAGGGAAAAACATTCAGTACTTC CASSPSGLAGGKNIQYF NA TRBD2 17 TRBJ2-4 TRBV18
TGTGCCAGCAGTCCCCTCCGGGCTCATGGGGGGTCAGATACGCAGTATTTT CASSPLRAHGGSDTQYF NA NA 17 TRBJ2-3 TRBV27